This is a list of T cell receptor beta chains from one sample in a study of control samples from healthy donors and cancer patients. Sequenced by immunoSEQ multiplex PCR; TCRdb stores in-frame clones only, minus some. The data show 350,000 to 450,000 clones, roughly 90% seen once. Specimen: PBMCs. The receptors shown here come from a man aged 35 to 55 with head and neck cancer. Both conserved end residues are part of each CDR3. The order of the fields is V gene, D gene, J gene, clone size, CDR3 DNA, CDR3 protein. D genes are given only for firm matches. Clone size is shown for a subset of rows, as once, few, many or a class of expanded clone.

V: TRBV11-2
D: TRBD1
J: TRBJ2-7
size: NA
DNA: TGTGCCAGCAGCCAATCCTTGCAGGGGGCATACGAGCAGTACTTC
CDR3: CASSQSLQGAYEQYF

V: TRBV27
D: NA
J: TRBJ2-7
size: NA
DNA: TGTGCCAGCAGTTTATCCCGGACGTTTGGAGGTTCTTCCGAGCAGTACTTC
CDR3: CASSLSRTFGGSSEQYF

V: TRBV30
D: NA
J: TRBJ2-7
size: NA
DNA: TGTGCCTGGAGGGGGGGCCGAATAGGGTCCTACGAGCAGTACTTC
CDR3: CAWRGGRIGSYEQYF

V: TRBV24-1
D: TRBD2
J: TRBJ2-1
size: NA
DNA: TGTGCCACCAGTGATTCAGTAGCGGGGGCCTACAATGAGCAGTTCTTC
CDR3: CATSDSVAGAYNEQFF

V: TRBV30
D: TRBD1
J: TRBJ1-1
size: NA
DNA: TGTGCCTGGACCCAGGGACAGACGAACACTGAAGCTTTCTTT
CDR3: CAWTQGQTNTEAFF

V: TRBV9
D: NA
J: TRBJ1-2
size: NA
DNA: TGTGCCAGCAGCGTAGATTTTCGGGGGCTGAGTGGCTACACCTTC
CDR3: CASSVDFRGLSGYTF

V: TRBV19
D: NA
J: TRBJ2-7
size: NA
DNA: TGTGCCAGTAGTATCGACAGATCATCCTCCTACGAGCAGTACTTC
CDR3: CASSIDRSSSYEQYF

V: TRBV5-5
D: NA
J: TRBJ1-3
size: once
DNA: TGTGCCTGTACAACAGGGTCCTCTGGAAACACCATATATTTT
CDR3: CACTTGSSGNTIYF

V: TRBV6-5
D: TRBD1
J: TRBJ1-3
size: NA
DNA: TGTGCCAGCAGCCACAGGGGCAAAACTGGAAACACCATATATTTT
CDR3: CASSHRGKTGNTIYF

V: TRBV5-1
D: NA
J: TRBJ2-7
size: few
DNA: TGCGCCAGCAGCAATAAAGACAGGGACTCCACCTACGAGCAGTACTTC
CDR3: CASSNKDRDSTYEQYF

V: TRBV11-2
D: TRBD1
J: TRBJ1-4
size: NA
DNA: TGTGCCAGCAGCTTAGTTCAGGGGGGTGAAAAACTGTTTTTT
CDR3: CASSLVQGGEKLFF

V: TRBV28
D: NA
J: TRBJ2-1
size: NA
DNA: TGTGCCAGCAGCGACTCACAGGAAATTAAGCAGTTCTTC
CDR3: CASSDSQEIKQFF

V: TRBV11-2
D: TRBD1
J: TRBJ1-4
size: NA
DNA: TGTGCCAGCAGCTTTGGTGGGGCCGGGACAGGGTTAGAAAAACTGTTTTTT
CDR3: CASSFGGAGTGLEKLFF

V: TRBV28
D: NA
J: TRBJ2-7
size: NA
DNA: TGTGCCAGCAGTCCCCCCCCAGCAACGGCCACTTCCTACGAGCAGTACTTC
CDR3: CASSPPPATATSYEQYF

V: TRBV5-6
D: NA
J: TRBJ2-7
size: NA
DNA: TGTGCCAGCAGCTTGGATGGGGGGTTCTCCTACGAGCAGTACTTC
CDR3: CASSLDGGFSYEQYF

V: TRBV30
D: NA
J: TRBJ1-4
size: NA
DNA: TGTGCCTGGAGTCAGAGGGGGAGGGGCACTAATGAAAAACTGTTTTTT
CDR3: CAWSQRGRGTNEKLFF

V: TRBV21-1
D: NA
J: TRBJ2-6
size: once
DNA: TGTGCCAGCAGCAGAACTAAGGCCCTCGCCAACGTCCTGACTTTC
CDR3: CASSRTKALANVLTF

V: TRBV10-3
D: TRBD1
J: TRBJ2-7
size: NA
DNA: TGTGCCATCAGTGCAGGACAGGGTTTCTTGGGCGAGCAGTACTTC
CDR3: CAISAGQGFLGEQYF

V: TRBV7-3
D: NA
J: TRBJ2-5
size: NA
DNA: TGTGCCAGCAGCTCGACTGGGGAGACCCAGTACTTC
CDR3: CASSSTGETQYF

V: TRBV6-2/TRBV6-3
D: NA
J: TRBJ1-5
size: few
DNA: TGTGCCAGCAGCGACAGGATCAATCAGCCCCAGCATTTT
CDR3: CASSDRINQPQHF

V: TRBV28
D: NA
J: TRBJ2-3
size: NA
DNA: TGTGCCAGCAGTCCTGAGGGGGATACGCAGTATTTT
CDR3: CASSPEGDTQYF

V: TRBV20-1
D: NA
J: TRBJ1-1
size: NA
DNA: TGCAGTGCTCATCCGGGCACTGAAGCTTTCTTT
CDR3: CSAHPGTEAFF

V: TRBV28
D: NA
J: TRBJ1-5
size: NA
DNA: TGTGCCAGCAGTTTATCAGGGGCCACCAATCAGCCCCAGCATTTT
CDR3: CASSLSGATNQPQHF

V: TRBV19
D: NA
J: TRBJ1-4
size: NA
DNA: TGTGCCAGTAGTATCCGGCAGTTTAATGAAAAACTGTTTTTT
CDR3: CASSIRQFNEKLFF

V: TRBV9
D: TRBD2
J: TRBJ2-7
size: NA
DNA: TGTGCCAGCAGCGTAGAAGGAGGGACTAGCGGGAGGGCCGAGCAGTACTTC
CDR3: CASSVEGGTSGRAEQYF

V: TRBV6-5
D: NA
J: TRBJ2-1
size: NA
DNA: TGTGCCAGCAGTCAGGGTTTTACTGAGCAGTTCTTC
CDR3: CASSQGFTEQFF

V: TRBV3-1/TRBV3-2
D: NA
J: TRBJ2-6
size: NA
DNA: TGTGCCAGCAGCCACAGGGCTGGGGCCAACGTCCTGACTTTC
CDR3: CASSHRAGANVLTF

V: TRBV19
D: NA
J: TRBJ2-3
size: NA
DNA: TGTGCCAGTAATTCCCGCGACAACATGTATACGCAGTATTTT
CDR3: CASNSRDNMYTQYF

V: TRBV10-1
D: NA
J: TRBJ1-5
size: NA
DNA: TGCGCCAGCAGTGAGTCGGGTGATGGTCAGCCCCAGCATTTT
CDR3: CASSESGDGQPQHF

V: TRBV5-1
D: NA
J: TRBJ2-7
size: NA
DNA: TGCGCCAGCAGCGCTGACAGTTACGAGCAGTACTTC
CDR3: CASSADSYEQYF

V: TRBV4-1
D: NA
J: TRBJ1-5
size: NA
DNA: TGCGCCAGCAGCCAACAACCGGGACCCCAGCCCCAGCATTTT
CDR3: CASSQQPGPQPQHF

V: TRBV6-5
D: NA
J: TRBJ1-4
size: NA
DNA: TGTGCCAGCAGTTACTCGATAGATGGGGAACTGTTTTTT
CDR3: CASSYSIDGELFF

V: TRBV27
D: TRBD2
J: TRBJ2-3
size: few
DNA: TGTGCCAGCAGTGGACTAGTCGCCGATACGCAGTATTTT
CDR3: CASSGLVADTQYF

V: TRBV5-1
D: NA
J: TRBJ1-1
size: NA
DNA: TGCGCCAGCAGCATAACAGGGATGAACACTGAAGCTTTCTTT
CDR3: CASSITGMNTEAFF

V: TRBV11-2
D: NA
J: TRBJ2-2
size: NA
DNA: TGTGCCAGCAGCCTAGACGACCCGAACACCGGGGAGCTGTTTTTT
CDR3: CASSLDDPNTGELFF

V: TRBV6-5
D: TRBD1
J: TRBJ1-1
size: NA
DNA: TGTGCCAGCAGTTACGCCGGGACAGGGAACACTGAAGCTTTCTTT
CDR3: CASSYAGTGNTEAFF

V: TRBV28
D: NA
J: TRBJ1-6
size: NA
DNA: TGTGCCAGCAGTTTTAGGAGGGGGGGTAATTCACCCCTCCACTTT
CDR3: CASSFRRGGNSPLHF

V: TRBV7-3
D: NA
J: TRBJ1-1
size: NA
DNA: TGTGCTTCCGCCCGGGACACGAACACTGAAGCTTTCTTT
CDR3: CASARDTNTEAFF

V: TRBV11-2
D: TRBD1
J: TRBJ2-1
size: few
DNA: TGTGCCAGCAGCCGACTAATCCAGACAGGGAGAGGCAATGAGCAGTTCTTC
CDR3: CASSRLIQTGRGNEQFF

V: TRBV7-8
D: NA
J: TRBJ2-2
size: NA
DNA: TGTGCCAGCCTCCCGGGAAACACCGGGGAGCTGTTTTTT
CDR3: CASLPGNTGELFF

V: TRBV7-2
D: NA
J: TRBJ2-2
size: NA
DNA: TGTGCCAGCAGCTTAGGTGGTGGGGAGGCCGGGGAGCTGTTTTTT
CDR3: CASSLGGGEAGELFF

V: TRBV5-6
D: NA
J: TRBJ2-1
size: NA
DNA: TGTGCCAGCAGCTTGATCAGGGCCGATGAGCAGTTCTTC
CDR3: CASSLIRADEQFF

V: TRBV2
D: NA
J: TRBJ1-5
size: NA
DNA: TGTGCCAGCAGTGATGACAGGACCCCAGGGAATCAGCCCCAGCATTTT
CDR3: CASSDDRTPGNQPQHF

V: TRBV18
D: NA
J: TRBJ2-2
size: NA
DNA: TGTGCCAGCTCATCGGACACGGAGGGCCTTTGGCTGTTTTTT
CDR3: CASSSDTEGLWLFF

V: TRBV7-3
D: TRBD1
J: TRBJ1-1
size: NA
DNA: TGTGCCAGCAGCTTAATAAGACAGGGGAACACTGAAGCTTTCTTT
CDR3: CASSLIRQGNTEAFF